These 20 T cell receptor beta chains came from one sample sequenced in a study of T-cell memory formation after mild COVID-19. TCRdb processed the 5' RACE reads anew with MiXCR; each CDR3 protein has one entry. The sample lists 400,000 to 500,000 distinct CDR3 sequences, approximately 20% occurring once. Specimen: PBMCs or a T cell subset sorted from them (not recorded which). The receptor set was obtained from an adult woman who had mild COVID-19 (a few samples of this study predate the infection). Cell type and time point are not known.

The CDR3 nucleotides read TGTGCCAGCAGCGTCTGGGCTAGCGGGTTATACAATGAGCAGTTCTTC. Translated, it gives CASSVWASGLYNEQFF. This chain connects TRBV9 to TRBJ2-1; 8 bases match TRBD2. With V trimmed by 2 bases and J by 4 bases, 8 bases remained unmatched. Germline V gene lookup returns CDR1 SGDLS and CDR2 YYNGEE. The CDR3 spans 16 residues.

V is TRBV15 and J is TRBJ2-1; D could derive from TRBD1 or TRBD2 (5 bases each). Trimming removed 8 bases from V and 2 bases from J, with 13 bases in between. Germline CDR1 and CDR2: LNHNV and YYDKDF (reference sequence). This CDR3 comprises 14 residues. CDR3 nucleotides: TGTGCCACCCTTGAGGGGTCTCCCTACAATGAGCAGTTCTTC. This translates into CATLEGSPYNEQFF.

This clonotype has just a few counts. This chain connects TRBV7-8 to TRBJ2-2; 11 bases match TRBD1. The V and J ends lost 5 bases and 9 bases, in that order; junction bases with no gene match: 5. Germline CDR1 is SGHVS and CDR2 is FQNEAQ. The length of the CDR3 is 14 residues. CDR3 bases: TGTGCCAGCAGCGGACAGGGGGCTATGCGGGAGCTGTTTTTT. It yields the protein CASSGQGAMRELFF.

This clonotype was seen many times. The V and J genes are TRBV7-2 and TRBJ2-1; the match to TRBD2 covers 9 bases. Germline V gene data show CDR1 as SGHTA and CDR2 as FQGNSA. The CDR3 has 15 residues. J was trimmed by 9 bases and V by 5 bases; bases with no gene match: 11. The CDR3 DNA sequence: TGTGCCAGCAGCCGTCGGGCGGGAGGGCCTCCTGAGCAGTTCTTC. Amino acid sequence: CASSRRAGGPPEQFF.

This clonotype appeared a few times. The chain carries TRBV24-1 and TRBJ1-1; 8 positions agree with TRBD1. V lost 7 bases, J lost 1 base, and 7 bases stayed unmatched. The CDR3 is 15 amino acids. Germline loops: CDR1 KGHDR, CDR2 SFDVKD. The chain's CDR3 is CATRDGQGPNTEAFF. CDR3 DNA: TGTGCCACCAGAGACGGACAGGGCCCGAACACTGAAGCTTTCTTT.

Only a few counts were recorded for this clonotype. The V gene is TRBV6-2 or TRBV6-3, the J gene TRBJ2-7; D call uncertain. The CDR3 consists of 12 residues. The germline V gene encodes CDR1 MNHEY and CDR2 SVGEGT. Trimming left V 7 bases short and J 6 bases short, with 13 bases between. DNA for the CDR3: TGTGCCAGCAATGATAAGCCGGCCGAGCAGTACTTC. Encoded protein: CASNDKPAEQYF.

This clonotype was counted between two and nine times. This chain links TRBV12-3 or TRBV12-4 with TRBJ1-6; tentatively, D is TRBD1 (5 bases). The CDR3 runs to 14 residues. V dropped 1 base and J dropped 9 bases, with 10 bases sitting between them. CDR3 bases: TGTGCCAGCAGTTTAGAAAGGGGCGTTTCACCCCTCCACTTT. Its protein product is CASSLERGVSPLHF.

CDR3 in DNA: TGTGCCATCAGTGCGGACAGGGGCACAGATACGCAGTATTTT. It encodes CAISADRGTDTQYF. V and J are TRBV10-3 and TRBJ2-3; 8 bases agree with TRBD1. Germline loops: CDR1 ENHRY, CDR2 SYGVKD. The CDR3 extends over 14 amino acids. V gave up 4 bases and J gave up 1 base; unmatched junction bases: 1.

The V call is TRBV2, the J call TRBJ2-2; D not resolved. The V end lost 3 bases, the J end lost 8 bases, and 10 bases lay between the germline ends. The CDR3 is made up of 13 amino acids. CDR1 and CDR2 from the germline V gene are SNHLY and FYNNEI. The DNA of the CDR3 is TGTGCCAGCAGTGAGTCCTTACCTGGGGAGCTGTTTTTT. It yields the protein CASSESLPGELFF.

V and J are TRBV24-1 and TRBJ2-1; D is ambiguous. CDR3 length: 15 amino acids. The germline V and J ends were trimmed by 5 bases and 2 bases, with 12 bases remaining between them. Per the germline V gene, CDR1 is KGHDR and CDR2 is SFDVKD. The CDR3 reads CATSAPVGAYNEQFF. Here the CDR3 DNA reads TGTGCCACCAGTGCACCCGTCGGAGCCTACAATGAGCAGTTCTTC.

The rearrangement uses TRBV7-9 and TRBJ2-7, with D possibly matching TRBD1 (6 bases). V lost 5 bases and J lost 1, with 12 bases in between. Germline CDR1 and CDR2: SEHNR and FQNEAQ (reference sequence). This CDR3 has 14 residues. The CDR3 DNA sequence: TGTGCCAGCAGCCCCACAGGACAGTCCTACGAGCAGTACTTC. This encodes CASSPTGQSYEQYF.

The rearrangement joins TRBV30 to TRBJ2-2; 10 nucleotides match TRBD2. This CDR3 is built from 16 residues. Looked up from germline, CDR1 is GTSNPN and CDR2 is SVGIG (reference sequence). V lost 4 bases to trimming and J lost 5 bases; unmatched junction nucleotides: 10. CDR3 nucleotides: TGTGCCTGGAAAGGGCTAGCGGGAGTCTCTACCGGGGAGCTGTTTTTT. It encodes CAWKGLAGVSTGELFF.

This clonotype was detected a few times. This rearrangement joins TRBV5-1 to TRBJ1-5; D not certain. Per germline, CDR1 SGHRS and CDR2 YFSETQ. V gave up 4 bases and J gave up 4 bases, with 9 bases separating them. The CDR3 extends over 13 amino acids. This CDR3 is CASSPIPNQPQHF. For the CDR3, the DNA is TGCGCCAGCAGCCCTATTCCTAATCAGCCCCAGCATTTT.

The V gene is TRBV6-5, the J gene TRBJ2-3; D call uncertain. Trimming removed 3 bases from V and 3 bases from J, with 16 bases in between. CDR1 is MNHEY, CDR2 SVGAGI, per germline. The CDR3 is made up of 16 amino acids. The CDR3 DNA is TGTGCCAGCAGTTATGGTCCATTCACGAGGACAGATACGCAGTATTTT. This sequence encodes CASSYGPFTRTDTQYF.

The rearrangement uses TRBV6-1 and TRBJ2-7; 7 bases fit TRBD1. Per the germline V gene, CDR1 is MNHNS and CDR2 is SASEGT. V shed 3 bases, J shed 3 bases, and the junction held 5 bases outside the gene matches. CDR3 size: 14 residues. For the CDR3, the DNA is TGTGCCAGCAGTGACACCGGGACAGACTACGAGCAGTACTTC. Residues: CASSDTGTDYEQYF.

The chain has TRBV7-2 and TRBJ2-1; D remains unclear. The germline V gene encodes CDR1 SGHTA and CDR2 FQGNSA. The germline V and J ends were trimmed by 2 bases and 0 bases, with 5 bases remaining between them. CDR3 length equals 14 residues. The CDR3 DNA reads TGTGCCAGCAGCTTATATCGCTCCTACAATGAGCAGTTCTTC. The encoded protein is CASSLYRSYNEQFF.

This clonotype was recorded at least ten times. The chain uses TRBV7-8 and TRBJ1-1; maybe TRBD1 (5 bases). Trimming shortened V by 0 bases and J by 0 bases, and 8 bases separated the two germline ends. Germline CDR1 is SGHVS and CDR2 is FQNEAQ. The CDR3 extends over 15 amino acids. CDR3 coding DNA: TGTGCCAGCAGCTTAGCTGGAGGGGTGAACACTGAAGCTTTCTTT. Amino acid sequence: CASSLAGGVNTEAFF. Drawing the rest from reference TRBV7-8 and TRBJ1-1, the complete variable domain is GAGVSQSPRYKVAKRGQDVALRCDPISGHVSLFWYQQALGQGPEFLTYFQNEAQLDKSGLPSDRFFAERPEGSVSTLKIQRTQQEDSAVYLCASSLAGGVNTEAFFGQGTRLTVV.

This clonotype came up a few times. V gene TRBV6-4 combines with J gene TRBJ2-6; D not certain. From germline, CDR1 is MRHNA and CDR2 SNTAGT. V gave up 0 bases and J gave up 4 bases, with 4 bases separating them. This CDR3 contains 14 residues. Here the CDR3 reads CASSDSAGANVLTF. The CDR3 nucleotides read TGTGCCAGCAGTGACTCGGCCGGGGCCAACGTCCTGACTTTC.

This clonotype was observed a handful of times. V is TRBV6-5 and J is TRBJ2-3; 12 positions match TRBD2. The germline CDR1 and CDR2 sequences are MNHEY and SVGAGI. This CDR3 region has 17 residues. The V segment lost 6 bases and the J segment 6 bases; nucleotides outside the gene matches: 13. The CDR3 region has the DNA TGTGCCAGCAGCCTACACCGACTAGCGGGAGTAAGTGATACGCAGTATTTT. Protein product: CASSLHRLAGVSDTQYF.

The rearrangement joins TRBV12-3 or TRBV12-4 to TRBJ2-7, with 9 bases fitting TRBD2. The CDR3 is 13 residues long. The V segment lost 6 bases and the J segment 7 bases; nucleotides outside the gene matches: 7. The CDR3 region has the DNA TGTGCCAGCAGCTCTAGCGGGGAGAGAGAGCAGTACTTC. It translates to CASSSSGEREQYF.